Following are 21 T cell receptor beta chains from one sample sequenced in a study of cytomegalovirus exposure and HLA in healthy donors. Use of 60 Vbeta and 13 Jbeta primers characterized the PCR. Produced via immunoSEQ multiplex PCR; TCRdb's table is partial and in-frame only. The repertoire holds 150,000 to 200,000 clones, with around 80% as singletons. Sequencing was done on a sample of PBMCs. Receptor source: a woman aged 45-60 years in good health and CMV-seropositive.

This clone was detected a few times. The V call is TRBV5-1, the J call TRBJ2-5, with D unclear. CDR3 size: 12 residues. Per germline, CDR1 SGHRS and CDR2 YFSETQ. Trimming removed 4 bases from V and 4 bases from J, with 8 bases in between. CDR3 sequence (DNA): TGCGCCAGCAGCGCGGATCTAGAGACCCAGTACTTC. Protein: CASSADLETQYF.

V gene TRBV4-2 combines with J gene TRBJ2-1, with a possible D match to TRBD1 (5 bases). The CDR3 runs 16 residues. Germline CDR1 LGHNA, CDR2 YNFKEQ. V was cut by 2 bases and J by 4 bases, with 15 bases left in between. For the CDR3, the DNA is TGTGCCAGCAGCCAACGTTTAGGGGTCCTGTACAATGAGCAGTTCTTC. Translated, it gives CASSQRLGVLYNEQFF.

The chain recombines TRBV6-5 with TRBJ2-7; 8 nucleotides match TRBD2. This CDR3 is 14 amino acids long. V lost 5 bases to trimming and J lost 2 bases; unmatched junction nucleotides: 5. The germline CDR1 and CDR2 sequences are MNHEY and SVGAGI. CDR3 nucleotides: TGTGCCAGCAGTCCCCGGGGGGGAGCCTACGAGCAGTACTTC. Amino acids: CASSPRGGAYEQYF.

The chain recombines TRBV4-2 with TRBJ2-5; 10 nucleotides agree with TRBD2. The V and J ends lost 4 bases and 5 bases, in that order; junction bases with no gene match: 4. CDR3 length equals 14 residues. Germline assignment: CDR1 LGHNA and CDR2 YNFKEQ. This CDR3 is CASSLQRGGETQYF. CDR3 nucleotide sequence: TGTGCCAGCAGCCTCCAGCGGGGGGGGGAGACCCAGTACTTC.

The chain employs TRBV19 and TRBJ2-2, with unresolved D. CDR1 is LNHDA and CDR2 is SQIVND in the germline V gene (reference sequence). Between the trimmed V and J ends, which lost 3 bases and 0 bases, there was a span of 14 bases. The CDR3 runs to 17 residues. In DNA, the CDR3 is TGTGCCAGTAGTATCTCTCGGAGTGCCACGAACACCGGGGAGCTGTTTTTT. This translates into CASSISRSATNTGELFF.

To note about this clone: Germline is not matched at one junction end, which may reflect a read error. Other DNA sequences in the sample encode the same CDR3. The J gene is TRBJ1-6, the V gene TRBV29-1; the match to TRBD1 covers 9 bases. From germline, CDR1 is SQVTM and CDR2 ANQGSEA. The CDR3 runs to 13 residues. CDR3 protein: CSVRTGDNSPLHF. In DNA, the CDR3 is TGCAGCGTTAGGACAGGGGACAATTCGCCCCTCCACTTT.

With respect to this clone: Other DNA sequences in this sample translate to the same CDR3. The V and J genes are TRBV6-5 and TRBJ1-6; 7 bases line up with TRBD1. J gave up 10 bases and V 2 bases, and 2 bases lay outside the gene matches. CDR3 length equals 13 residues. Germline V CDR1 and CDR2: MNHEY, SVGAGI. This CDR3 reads CASSYDRDSPLHF. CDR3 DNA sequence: TGTGCCAGCAGTTACGACAGGGACTCACCCCTCCACTTT.

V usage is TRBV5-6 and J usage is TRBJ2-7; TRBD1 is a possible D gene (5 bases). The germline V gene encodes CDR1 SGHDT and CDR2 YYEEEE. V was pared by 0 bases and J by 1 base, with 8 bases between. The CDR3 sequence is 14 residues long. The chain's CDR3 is CASSLARQSYEQYF. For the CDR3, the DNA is TGTGCCAGCAGCTTGGCCAGACAGTCCTACGAGCAGTACTTC.

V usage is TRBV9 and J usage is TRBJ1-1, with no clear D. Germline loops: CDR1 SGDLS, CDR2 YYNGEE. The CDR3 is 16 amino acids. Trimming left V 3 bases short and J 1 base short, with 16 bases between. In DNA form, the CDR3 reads TGTGCCAGCAGCGAACACAGAACTGAGGGGAACACTGAAGCTTTCTTT. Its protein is CASSEHRTEGNTEAFF.

The CDR3 DNA reads TGTGCCAGCAGCTTAATGGGACAGGGGATGAACACTGAAGCTTTCTTT. Translation: CASSLMGQGMNTEAFF. The chain has TRBV7-6 and TRBJ1-1; 10 positions match TRBD1. After removal of 2 bases from V and 0 bases from J, the junction contained 3 bases not matched to a gene. This CDR3 spans 16 amino acids. Germline V CDR1 and CDR2: SGHVS, FNYEAQ.

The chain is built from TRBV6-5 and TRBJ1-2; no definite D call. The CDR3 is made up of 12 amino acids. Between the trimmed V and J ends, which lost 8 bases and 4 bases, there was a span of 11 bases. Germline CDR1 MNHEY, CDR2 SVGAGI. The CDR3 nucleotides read TGTGCCAGCCGGAGTGTCAGCTATGGCTACACCTTC. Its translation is CASRSVSYGYTF.

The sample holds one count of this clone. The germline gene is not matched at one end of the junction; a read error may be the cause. In DNA, the CDR3 is TGTGCCAGCTCACAAGGTGGGCCCCGGCATTTT. The encoded protein is CASSQGGPRHF. The chain is built from TRBV18 and TRBJ1-5; no reliable D call. CDR3 length: 11 residues. Germline values: CDR1 KGHSH, CDR2 LQKENI.

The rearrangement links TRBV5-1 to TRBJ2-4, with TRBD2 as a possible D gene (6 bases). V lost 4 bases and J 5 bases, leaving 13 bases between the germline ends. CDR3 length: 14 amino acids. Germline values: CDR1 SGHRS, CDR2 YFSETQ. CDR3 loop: CASSRDSTQNIQYF. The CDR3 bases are TGCGCCAGCAGCAGGGACTCCACCCAAAACATTCAGTACTTC. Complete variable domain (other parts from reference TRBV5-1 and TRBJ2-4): KAGVTQTPRYLIKTRGQQVTLSCSPISGHRSVSWYQQTPGQGLQFLFEYFSETQRNKGNFPGRFSGRQFSNSRSEMNVSTLELGDSALYLCASSRDSTQNIQYFGAGTRLSVL.

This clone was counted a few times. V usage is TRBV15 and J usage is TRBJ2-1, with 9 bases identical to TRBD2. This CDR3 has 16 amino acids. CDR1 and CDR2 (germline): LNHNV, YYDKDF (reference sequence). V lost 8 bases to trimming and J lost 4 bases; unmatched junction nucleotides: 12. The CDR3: CATRTDLAGGYNEQFF. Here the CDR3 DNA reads TGTGCCACCCGGACCGATCTGGCGGGGGGGTACAATGAGCAGTTCTTC.

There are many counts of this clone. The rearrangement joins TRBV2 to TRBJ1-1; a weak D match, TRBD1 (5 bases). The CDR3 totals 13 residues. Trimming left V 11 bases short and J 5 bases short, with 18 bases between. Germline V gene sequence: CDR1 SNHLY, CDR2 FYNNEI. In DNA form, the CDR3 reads TGTGCCTTAAGACAGATAGCCGATACTGAAGCTTTCTTT. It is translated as CALRQIADTEAFF.

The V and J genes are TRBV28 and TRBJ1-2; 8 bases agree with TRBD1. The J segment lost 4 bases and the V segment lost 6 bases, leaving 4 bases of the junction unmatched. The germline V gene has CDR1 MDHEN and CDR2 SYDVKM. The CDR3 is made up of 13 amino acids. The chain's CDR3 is CASSPGQVYGYTF. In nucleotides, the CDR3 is TGTGCCAGCAGCCCGGGACAGGTCTATGGCTACACCTTC.

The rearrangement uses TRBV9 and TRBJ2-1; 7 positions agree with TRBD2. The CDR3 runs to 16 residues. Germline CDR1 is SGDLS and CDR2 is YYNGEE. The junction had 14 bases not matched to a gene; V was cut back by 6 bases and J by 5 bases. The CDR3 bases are TGTGCCAGCACCAGACAAACGGGGGGAGTGAACAATGAGCAGTTCTTC. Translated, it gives CASTRQTGGVNNEQFF.

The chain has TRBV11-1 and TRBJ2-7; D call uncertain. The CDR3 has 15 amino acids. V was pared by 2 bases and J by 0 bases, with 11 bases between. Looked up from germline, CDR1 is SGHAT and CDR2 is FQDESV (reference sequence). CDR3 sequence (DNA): TGTGCCAGCAGCTTAATACCGTTCAGCTCCTACGAGCAGTACTTC. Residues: CASSLIPFSSYEQYF.

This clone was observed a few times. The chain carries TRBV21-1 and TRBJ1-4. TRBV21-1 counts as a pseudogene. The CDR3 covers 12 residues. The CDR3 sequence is CASSPLGEKLFF. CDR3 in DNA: TGTGCCAGCAGCCCCCTCGGTGAAAAACTGTTTTTT.

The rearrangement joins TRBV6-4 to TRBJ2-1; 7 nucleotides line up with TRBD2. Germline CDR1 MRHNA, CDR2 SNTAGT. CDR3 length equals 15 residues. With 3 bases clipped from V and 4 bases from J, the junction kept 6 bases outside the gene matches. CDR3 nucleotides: TGTGCCAGCAGTGAAAGCGGGGTCTCTTACAATGAGCAGTTCTTC. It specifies CASSESGVSYNEQFF.

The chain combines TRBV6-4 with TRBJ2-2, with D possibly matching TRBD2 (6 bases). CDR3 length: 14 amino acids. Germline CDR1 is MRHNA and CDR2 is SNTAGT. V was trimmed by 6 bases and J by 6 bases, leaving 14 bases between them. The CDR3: CASSLNERAGELFF. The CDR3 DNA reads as TGTGCCAGCAGCCTGAACGAGCGGGCCGGGGAGCTGTTTTTT.